A single sample gave rise to the 26 T cell receptor beta chains below, sequenced in a study of response to subunit inactivated influenza vaccine. TCRdb re-derived calls from the RT-PCR reads in MiXCR, one entry per CDR3 protein. The sample yields over 650,000 distinct CDR3 sequences, approximately 17% seen once. Sequenced material: PBMCs from blood, taken around 5 days after vaccination. The receptors derive from a man aged 45-65 years who received an inactivated influenza vaccine.

This clonotype was observed a few times. The chain is built from TRBV20-1 and TRBJ2-3; D is uncertain. Trimming pared 0 bases from V and 8 bases from J, leaving 15 bases between. The CDR3 contains 14 residues. Germline lookup yields CDR1 DFQATT and CDR2 SNEGSKA (reference sequence). The CDR3 coding sequence is TGCAGTGCTAGAGATATGAGCCCCCCCGGTACGCAGTATTTT. Translation gives CSARDMSPPGTQYF.

The chain combines TRBV18 with TRBJ2-5; D is perhaps TRBD2 (6 bases). The length of the CDR3 is 13 residues. V lost 0 bases, J lost 5 bases, and 7 bases lay in between. CDR1 KGHSH and CDR2 LQKENI come from the germline V gene. The CDR3 reads CASSPPGRETQYF. CDR3 nucleotide sequence: TGTGCCAGCTCACCACCAGGGAGGGAGACCCAGTACTTC.

In regard to this clonotype: The junction departs from the called germline gene at one end, perhaps through a read error. The V gene is TRBV20-1, the J gene TRBJ2-7, with D possibly TRBD2 on 6 matching bases. CDR1 DFQATT and CDR2 SNEGSKA come from the germline V gene (reference sequence). The CDR3 contains 16 residues. CDR3 residues: CCARGRESFLRYEQYF. The DNA of the CDR3 is TGCTGTGCTAGAGGACGGGAGTCCTTCCTACGTTACGAGCAGTACTTC.

The J gene is TRBJ2-5, the V gene TRBV28; D may be TRBD1 (6 bases). V lost 5 bases and J lost 4, with 14 bases in between. The CDR3 extends over 14 amino acids. The germline gives CDR1 MDHEN, CDR2 SYDVKM. The CDR3 loop reads CASSGTQRRETQYF. The CDR3 DNA is TGTGCCAGCAGTGGGACACAACGAAGAGAGACCCAGTACTTC.

This clonotype was seen only a few times. The chain has TRBV6-5 and TRBJ2-7, with a weak D call TRBD1 (7 bases). Germline V gene data show CDR1 as MNHEY and CDR2 as SVGAGI. CDR3 size: 15 residues. Trimming pared 2 bases from V and 4 bases from J, leaving 15 bases between. CDR3 bases: TGTGCCAGCAGTTACCCCAGGGGGGTGGTTTACGAGCAGTACTTC. Translated: CASSYPRGVVYEQYF.

The table lists this clonotype with many counts. V gene TRBV12-3 or TRBV12-4 combines with J gene TRBJ1-1, with 7 bases aligning to TRBD1. V was clipped by 3 bases and J by 7 bases; unmatched bases: 5. The CDR3 is 13 amino acids. The CDR3 is CASSFYGDSEAFF. In DNA form, the CDR3 reads TGTGCCAGCAGTTTTTACGGGGACAGTGAAGCTTTCTTT.

The chain combines TRBV5-1 with TRBJ2-7; D call uncertain. This CDR3 has 13 amino acids. The germline V gene encodes CDR1 SGHRS and CDR2 YFSETQ. V lost 2 bases and J lost 4, with 10 bases in between. CDR3 sequence: CASSFIAEYEQYF. In nucleotides, the CDR3 is TGCGCCAGCAGCTTTATAGCAGAGTACGAGCAGTACTTC.

This clonotype was detected only a few times. The CDR3 coding sequence is TGTGCCAGCAGTTGGACCGGGACAGGGAGGAATGAGCAGTTCTTC. This gives the protein CASSWTGTGRNEQFF. The V and J genes are TRBV6-2 or TRBV6-3 and TRBJ2-1; 9 nucleotides align to TRBD1. CDR3 length: 15 amino acids. After removal of 4 bases from V and 7 bases from J, the junction contained 8 bases not matched to a gene. Per the germline V gene, CDR1 is MNHEY and CDR2 is SVGEGT.

This clonotype was seen repeatedly, ten times or more. V usage is TRBV7-2 and J usage is TRBJ2-7; D is undetermined. V was trimmed by 0 bases and J by 3 bases, leaving 9 bases between them. Germline V gene data show CDR1 as SGHTA and CDR2 as FQGNSA. CDR3 length equals 14 residues. The CDR3 nucleotides read TGTGCCAGCAGCTTAGCGAGAACGGGCTACGAGCAGTACTTC. Residues: CASSLARTGYEQYF.

The chain recombines TRBV11-2 with TRBJ2-1, with 9 positions matching TRBD1. CDR1 and CDR2 (germline): SGHAT, FQNNGV. V dropped 2 bases and J dropped 12; count of bases not matched to a gene: 23. The CDR3 runs 19 residues. As DNA, the CDR3 is TGTGCCAGCAGCTTACGGAGGAATGCGGGACAGGGACGGTCATGGAGGCAGTTCTTC. Protein: CASSLRRNAGQGRSWRQFF.

The chain carries TRBV28 and TRBJ2-7; maybe TRBD1 (6 bases). The ends were cut back, 1 base at V and 3 bases at J, with 13 bases in the middle. Germline V gene sequence: CDR1 MDHEN, CDR2 SYDVKM. The CDR3 covers 15 residues. CDR3: CASSLYRVRGYEQYF. In DNA, the CDR3 is TGTGCCAGCAGTTTATATAGAGTCAGGGGCTACGAGCAGTACTTC.

This clonotype has just a few counts. The CDR3 coding sequence is TGTGCCAGCAGTTCAGACAGGGCCGTCGACGAGCAGTACTTC. Its protein product is CASSSDRAVDEQYF. V usage is TRBV28 and J usage is TRBJ2-7; 7 positions match TRBD1. This CDR3 has 14 residues. With 4 bases clipped from V and 5 bases from J, the junction kept 8 bases outside the gene matches. Germline CDR1 MDHEN, CDR2 SYDVKM.

A word on this clonotype: Sequence at one end of the junction differs from germline and may be a read error. This sequence joins TRBV6-1 and TRBJ2-2; TRBD2 might be the D (6 bases). Looked up from germline, CDR1 is MNHNS and CDR2 is SASEGT. This CDR3 spans 15 amino acids. Here the CDR3 DNA reads TGTGCCAGCGGAGGGAAAGGCGCGAACATCGGGGAGCTGTTTTTT. Protein sequence: CASGGKGANIGELFF.

The chain is built from TRBV5-6 and TRBJ2-2; 8 bases match TRBD1. This CDR3 comprises 20 residues. J was trimmed by 6 bases and V by 6 bases; bases with no gene match: 25. Germline V gene sequence: CDR1 SGHDT, CDR2 YYEEEE. Here the CDR3 DNA reads TGTGCCAGCATCGACAGGGGTGGCCGGGGCCGGGATTGGTACGCCGGGGAGCTGTTTTTT. It encodes CASIDRGGRGRDWYAGELFF.

This clonotype was detected many times. The V and J genes are TRBV6-2 or TRBV6-3 and TRBJ2-7, with 9 bases that match TRBD1. The germline V gene encodes CDR1 MNHEY and CDR2 SVGEGT. This CDR3 contains 15 residues. The V gene end was trimmed by 7 bases and the J gene end by 4 bases; junction bases not matched to a gene: 11. The CDR3 coding sequence is TGTGCCAGCACCATTACGCCGGACAGGGGTTACGAGCAGTACTTC. Its translation is CASTITPDRGYEQYF.

This clonotype was recorded many times. This chain joins TRBV7-6 and TRBJ2-7; D is unclear. Between the trimmed V and J ends, which lost 5 bases and 0 bases, there was a span of 11 bases. The CDR3 extends over 14 amino acids. Germline CDR1 and CDR2: SGHVS and FNYEAQ. The chain's CDR3 is CASSPLDGSYEQYF. CDR3 sequence (DNA): TGTGCCAGCAGCCCCCTGGACGGCTCCTACGAGCAGTACTTC.

This clonotype was observed a handful of times. The chain links TRBV6-5 to TRBJ2-1, with TRBD1 as a possible D gene (5 bases). The germline V gene has CDR1 MNHEY and CDR2 SVGAGI. The CDR3 spans 16 residues. Trimming pared 4 bases from V and 0 bases from J, leaving 13 bases between. DNA for the CDR3: TGTGCCAGCAGTTCCGACGACAGCTACTCCTACAATGAGCAGTTCTTC. Amino acids: CASSSDDSYSYNEQFF.

In its sample, this clonotype was seen a few times. This chain joins TRBV10-2 and TRBJ2-2, with D hard to call. The CDR3 totals 14 residues. Trimming left V 3 bases short and J 3 bases short, with 8 bases between. Germline assignment: CDR1 WSHSY and CDR2 SAAADI. The CDR3 DNA reads as TGCGCCAGCAGTGATTTGGAGTACACCGGGGAGCTGTTTTTT. Amino acid sequence: CASSDLEYTGELFF.

This clonotype was detected only a few times. J is TRBJ2-7 and V is TRBV15; TRBD1 matches 10 bases. The CDR3 is 13 residues long. Trimming cost V 5 bases and J 5 bases; bases outside gene matches: 3. Germline-derived CDR1 and CDR2 are LNHNV and YYDKDF (reference sequence). The CDR3: CATSPGQGDEQYF. The CDR3 coding sequence is TGTGCCACCAGCCCTGGACAGGGGGACGAGCAGTACTTC.

This chain uses TRBV4-2 with TRBJ2-1; 10 bases match TRBD1. Looked up from germline, CDR1 is LGHNA and CDR2 is YNFKEQ. The V and J ends lost 7 bases and 8 bases, in that order; junction bases with no gene match: 11. This CDR3 has 15 amino acids. The CDR3: CASTTGTGVLDEQFF. The CDR3 DNA is TGTGCCAGCACAACCGGGACAGGGGTGTTGGATGAGCAGTTCTTC.

This sequence joins TRBV29-1 and TRBJ2-3; 10 bases fit TRBD2. The CDR3 is made up of 15 amino acids. The J segment lost 2 bases and the V segment lost 5 bases, leaving 7 bases of the junction unmatched. Looked up from germline, CDR1 is SQVTM and CDR2 is ANQGSEA. The CDR3 coding sequence is TGCAGCGTTATTTGGCTAGCGGGAGCCACAGATACGCAGTATTTT. It codes for CSVIWLAGATDTQYF.

The chain uses TRBV6-5 and TRBJ2-1; TRBD1 or TRBD2 may be the D gene (6 bases each). V was trimmed by 2 bases and J by 0 bases, leaving 11 bases between them. Germline V gene lookup returns CDR1 MNHEY and CDR2 SVGAGI. The CDR3 spans 16 residues. The CDR3 sequence is CASSYGGGLSYNEQFF. CDR3 nucleotides: TGTGCCAGCAGTTACGGTGGGGGGCTCTCCTACAATGAGCAGTTCTTC.

The rearrangement links TRBV29-1 to TRBJ2-5; 8 bases fit TRBD1. CDR1 and CDR2 from the germline V gene are SQVTM and ANQGSEA. The ends lost 7 bases at V and 3 bases at J; junction bases unmatched: 7. The CDR3 loop spans 13 amino acids. CDR3 sequence reads: CSALDRAKETQYF. The CDR3 bases are TGCAGCGCCCTGGACAGGGCGAAAGAGACCCAGTACTTC.

This clonotype was detected a few times. The rearrangement uses TRBV12-3 or TRBV12-4 and TRBJ1-6; D gene unclear. Trimming took off 2 bases at V and 4 bases at J, with 9 bases between the two ends. This CDR3 has 15 residues. In DNA form, the CDR3 reads TGTGCCAGCAGTTTAAAGGGTCAATATAATTCACCCCTCCACTTT. Its translation is CASSLKGQYNSPLHF.

This clonotype was seen repeatedly, ten times or more. V and J are TRBV12-3 or TRBV12-4 and TRBJ2-3; D perhaps matches TRBD1 (6 bases). The CDR3 is 12 residues long. V shed 6 bases and J shed 10 bases, with 14 bases lying between them. Written as DNA, the CDR3 is TGTGCCAGCAGCCCAAGTCAGGGGTCGCAGTATTTT. Encoded protein: CASSPSQGSQYF.

The chain is built from TRBV12-3 or TRBV12-4 and TRBJ1-4; D possibly corresponds to TRBD1 (6 bases). V was shortened by 5 bases and J by 2 bases, with 15 bases between the two germline ends. This CDR3 contains 16 residues. The CDR3 DNA reads as TGTGCCAGCAGTCCCCGCGGGAGGGGGACTAATGAAAAACTGTTTTTT. Residues: CASSPRGRGTNEKLFF.